Reported below is one T cell receptor beta chain. What it binds is not known. The source of the sample is a study of radiotherapy plus CTLA-4 blockade in lung cancer. Looking at the study overall: An objective response was seen in 18% of patients, and disease control in 25% to 40%. General study points: The study found tumor-derived TCR clones expanded in blood after radiotherapy plus ipilimumab. Interferon-beta and early blood T cell clone dynamics reportedly predicted response best.

With ipilimumab providing CTLA-4 blockade, focal radiation was administered to patients who had chemo-refractory metastatic non-small-cell lung cancer. Sequencing used immunoSEQ multiplex PCR; TCRdb keeps in-frame clones, though not all of them. The sample lists about 78,000 clones, approximately 83% seen once, with around 2% in the top ten. The CDR3 totals 15 residues. Looked up from germline, CDR1 is MNHEY and CDR2 is SVGAGI. V lost 2 bases and J lost 7, with 14 bases in between. V gene TRBV6-5 combines with J gene TRBJ1-4; a weak D match, TRBD1 (6 bases). The sample in question was peripheral blood, obtained from a patient treated with radiotherapy plus ipilimumab. This TCR came from a human donor with non-small cell lung cancer who had a partial response to radiotherapy plus ipilimumab. The CDR3 is CASSYVGGLSEKLFF. DNA of the CDR3: TGTGCCAGCAGTTACGTCGGGGGGCTGAGTGAAAAACTGTTTTTT.